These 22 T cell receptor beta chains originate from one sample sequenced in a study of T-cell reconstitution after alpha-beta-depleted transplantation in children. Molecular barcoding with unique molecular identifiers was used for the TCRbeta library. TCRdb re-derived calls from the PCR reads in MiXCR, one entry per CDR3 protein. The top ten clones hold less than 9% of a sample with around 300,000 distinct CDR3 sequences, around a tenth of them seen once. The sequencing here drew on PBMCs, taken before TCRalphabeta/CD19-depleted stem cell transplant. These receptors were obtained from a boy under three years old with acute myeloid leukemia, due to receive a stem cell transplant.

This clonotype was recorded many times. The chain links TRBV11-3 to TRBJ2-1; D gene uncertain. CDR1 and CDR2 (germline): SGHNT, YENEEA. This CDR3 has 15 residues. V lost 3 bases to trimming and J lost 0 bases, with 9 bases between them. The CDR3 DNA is TGTGCCAGCAGCTTCCCCCTGAGCTCCTACAATGAGCAGTTCTTC. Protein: CASSFPLSSYNEQFF. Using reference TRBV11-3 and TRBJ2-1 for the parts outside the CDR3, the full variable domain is EAGVVQSPRYKIIEKKQPVAFWCNPISGHNTLYWYLQNLGQGPELLIRYENEEAVDDSQLPKDRFSAERLKGVDSTLKIQPAELGDSAVYLCASSFPLSSYNEQFFGPGTRLTVL.

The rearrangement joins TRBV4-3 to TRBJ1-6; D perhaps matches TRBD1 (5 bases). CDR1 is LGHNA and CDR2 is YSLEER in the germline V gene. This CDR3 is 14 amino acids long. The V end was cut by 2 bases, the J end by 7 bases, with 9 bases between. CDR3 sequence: CASSQPGPNSPLHF. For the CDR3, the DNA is TGCGCCAGCAGCCAACCGGGACCCAATTCACCCCTCCACTTT.

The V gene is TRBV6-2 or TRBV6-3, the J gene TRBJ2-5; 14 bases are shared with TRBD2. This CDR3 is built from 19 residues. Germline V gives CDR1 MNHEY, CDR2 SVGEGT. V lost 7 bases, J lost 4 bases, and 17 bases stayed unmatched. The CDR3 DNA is TGTGCCAGCACCTACCCCGGACTAGCGGGAGGCCCGGGAGGAGAGACCCAGTACTTC. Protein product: CASTYPGLAGGPGGETQYF.

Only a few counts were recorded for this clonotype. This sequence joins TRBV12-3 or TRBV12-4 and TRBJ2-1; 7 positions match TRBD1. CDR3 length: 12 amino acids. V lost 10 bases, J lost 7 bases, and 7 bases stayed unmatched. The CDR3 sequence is CATTGDRNEQFF. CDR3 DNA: TGTGCCACTACAGGGGATAGGAATGAGCAGTTCTTC.

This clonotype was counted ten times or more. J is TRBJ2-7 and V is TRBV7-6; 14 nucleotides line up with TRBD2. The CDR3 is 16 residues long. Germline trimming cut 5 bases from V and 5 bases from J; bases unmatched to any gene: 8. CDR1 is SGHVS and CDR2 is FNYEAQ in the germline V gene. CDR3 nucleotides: TGTGCCAGCAGCCCGGGGACTAGCGGGAGATGGGACGAGCAGTACTTC. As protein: CASSPGTSGRWDEQYF.

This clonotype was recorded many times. The chain's CDR3 is CASSFGGRADTQYF. As DNA, the CDR3 is TGTGCCAGCAGTTTCGGAGGGAGGGCTGATACGCAGTATTTT. The genes are TRBV12-3 or TRBV12-4 and TRBJ2-3, with 7 bases fitting TRBD2. The ends lost 3 bases at V and 6 bases at J; junction bases unmatched: 6. The CDR3 sequence is 14 residues long.

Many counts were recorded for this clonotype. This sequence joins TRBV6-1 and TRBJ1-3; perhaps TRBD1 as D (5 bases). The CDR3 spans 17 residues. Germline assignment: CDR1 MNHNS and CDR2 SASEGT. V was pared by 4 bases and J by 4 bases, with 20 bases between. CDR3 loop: CASSVFGTAGAGNTIYF. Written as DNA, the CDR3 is TGTGCCAGCAGTGTTTTTGGGACCGCGGGAGCCGGAAACACCATATATTTT.

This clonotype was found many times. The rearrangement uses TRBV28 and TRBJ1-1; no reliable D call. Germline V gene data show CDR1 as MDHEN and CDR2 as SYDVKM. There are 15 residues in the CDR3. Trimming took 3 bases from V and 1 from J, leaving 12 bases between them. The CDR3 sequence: CASSFPRRPNTEAFF. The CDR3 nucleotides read TGTGCCAGCAGTTTCCCTCGACGGCCGAACACTGAAGCTTTCTTT.

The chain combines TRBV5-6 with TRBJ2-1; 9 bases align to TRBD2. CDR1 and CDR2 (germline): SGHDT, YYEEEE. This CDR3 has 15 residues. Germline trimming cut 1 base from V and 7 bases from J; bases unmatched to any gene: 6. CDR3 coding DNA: TGTGCCAGCAGCTTGTTGTCCCTAGCGGGGAATGAGCAGTTCTTC. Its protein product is CASSLLSLAGNEQFF.

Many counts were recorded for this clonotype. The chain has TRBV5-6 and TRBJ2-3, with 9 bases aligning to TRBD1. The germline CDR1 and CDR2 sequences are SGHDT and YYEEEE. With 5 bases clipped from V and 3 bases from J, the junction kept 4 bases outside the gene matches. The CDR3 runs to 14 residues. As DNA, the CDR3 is TGTGCCAGCAGGCGGACAGGGGCTACAGATACGCAGTATTTT. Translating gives CASRRTGATDTQYF.

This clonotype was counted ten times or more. The CDR3 coding sequence is TGCGCCAGCAGCTTGGGGACTGGGAGCAAAAACATTCAGTACTTC. Translation gives CASSLGTGSKNIQYF. V is TRBV5-1 and J is TRBJ2-4, with TRBD2 as a possible D gene (5 bases). The CDR3 consists of 15 residues. Germline V gives CDR1 SGHRS, CDR2 YFSETQ. Trimming stripped 0 bases from V and 3 bases from J, with 10 bases between.

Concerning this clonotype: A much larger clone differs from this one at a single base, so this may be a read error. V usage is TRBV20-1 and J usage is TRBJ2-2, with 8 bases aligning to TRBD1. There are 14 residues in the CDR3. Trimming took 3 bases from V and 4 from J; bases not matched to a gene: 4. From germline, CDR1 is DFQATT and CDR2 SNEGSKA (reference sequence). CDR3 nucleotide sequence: TGCAGTGCTAGCAGGGGGCCCTCCACCGGGGAGCTGTTTTTT. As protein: CSASRGPSTGELFF.

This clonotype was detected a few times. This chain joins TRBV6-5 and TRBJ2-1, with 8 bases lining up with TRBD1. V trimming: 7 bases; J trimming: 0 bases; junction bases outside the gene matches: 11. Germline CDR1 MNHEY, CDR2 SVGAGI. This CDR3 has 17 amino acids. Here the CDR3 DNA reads TGTGCCAGCACTTTAAGACAGGGGCGATACTCCTACAATGAGCAGTTCTTC. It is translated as CASTLRQGRYSYNEQFF.

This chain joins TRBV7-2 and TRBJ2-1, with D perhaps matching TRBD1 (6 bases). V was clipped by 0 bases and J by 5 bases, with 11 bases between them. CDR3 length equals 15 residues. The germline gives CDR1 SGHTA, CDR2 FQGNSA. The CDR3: CASSLARGQHNEQFF. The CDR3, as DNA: TGTGCCAGCAGCTTAGCGAGAGGACAGCACAATGAGCAGTTCTTC.

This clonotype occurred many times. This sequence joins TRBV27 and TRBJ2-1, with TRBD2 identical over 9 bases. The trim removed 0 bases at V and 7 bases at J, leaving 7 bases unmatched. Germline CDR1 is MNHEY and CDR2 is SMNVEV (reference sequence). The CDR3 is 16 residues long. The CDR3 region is CASSLSSGGPLNEQFF. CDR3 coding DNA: TGTGCCAGCAGTTTATCGAGCGGGGGGCCCTTAAATGAGCAGTTCTTC.

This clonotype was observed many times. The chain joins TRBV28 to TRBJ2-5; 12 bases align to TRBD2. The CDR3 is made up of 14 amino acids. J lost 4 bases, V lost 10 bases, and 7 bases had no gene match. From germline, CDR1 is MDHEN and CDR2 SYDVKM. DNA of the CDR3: TGTGCCACTATCCCGGGACTAGCGGGAGAGACCCAGTACTTC. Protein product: CATIPGLAGETQYF.

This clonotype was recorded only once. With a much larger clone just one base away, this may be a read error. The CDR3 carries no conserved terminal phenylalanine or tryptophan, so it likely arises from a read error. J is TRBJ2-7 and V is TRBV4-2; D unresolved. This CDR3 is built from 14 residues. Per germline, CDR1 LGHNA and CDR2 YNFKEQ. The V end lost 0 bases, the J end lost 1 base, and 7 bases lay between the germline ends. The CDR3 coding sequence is TGTGCCAGCAGCCAAGAAGCAAGATCCTACGAGCAGTACCTC. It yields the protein CASSQEARSYEQYL.

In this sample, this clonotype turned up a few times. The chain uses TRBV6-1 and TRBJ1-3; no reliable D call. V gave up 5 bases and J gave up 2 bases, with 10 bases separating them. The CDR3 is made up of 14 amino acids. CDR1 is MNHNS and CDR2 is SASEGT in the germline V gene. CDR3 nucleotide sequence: TGTGCCAGCAGTCCCCATTTGGCTGGAAACACCATATATTTT. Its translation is CASSPHLAGNTIYF.

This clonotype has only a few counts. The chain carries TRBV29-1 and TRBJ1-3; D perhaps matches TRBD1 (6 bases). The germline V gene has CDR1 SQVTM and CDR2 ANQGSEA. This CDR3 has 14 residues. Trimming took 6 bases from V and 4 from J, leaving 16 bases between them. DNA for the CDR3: TGCAGCGTCCTTACCAGGACAGCAGGAAACACCATATATTTT. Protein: CSVLTRTAGNTIYF.

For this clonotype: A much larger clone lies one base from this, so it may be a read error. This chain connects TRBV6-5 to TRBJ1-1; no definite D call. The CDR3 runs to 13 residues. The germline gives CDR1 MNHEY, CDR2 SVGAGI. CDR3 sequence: CASSYNWGTEASF. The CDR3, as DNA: TGTGCCAGCAGTTATAACTGGGGAACTGAAGCTTCCTTT.

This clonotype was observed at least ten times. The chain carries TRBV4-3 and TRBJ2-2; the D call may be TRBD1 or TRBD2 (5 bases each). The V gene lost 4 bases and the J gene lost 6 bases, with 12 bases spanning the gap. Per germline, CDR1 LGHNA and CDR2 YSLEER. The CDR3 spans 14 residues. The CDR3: CASSRDSGPGELFF. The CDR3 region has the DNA TGCGCCAGCAGCCGCGATTCGGGGCCCGGGGAGCTGTTTTTT.

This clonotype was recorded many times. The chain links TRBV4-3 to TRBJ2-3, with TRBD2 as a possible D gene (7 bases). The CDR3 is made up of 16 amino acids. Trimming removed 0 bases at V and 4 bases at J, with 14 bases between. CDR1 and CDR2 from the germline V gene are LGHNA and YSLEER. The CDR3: CASSQDRGAVADTQYF. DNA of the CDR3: TGCGCCAGCAGCCAAGATCGGGGGGCAGTCGCAGATACGCAGTATTTT.